The sequence of this TCR beta chain was determined in a study of shared clonotypes between healthy human individuals. Comment on this clone: Its antigen is unidentified.

Germline CDR1 reads SGHRS; CDR2 reads YFSETQ. Trimming left V 4 bases short and J 6 bases short, with 9 bases between. The CDR3 consists of 12 residues. From CD4+ cells came CD45RA+ naive and CD45RA-negative memory subsets. The study, taken as a whole, reports: Some naive CD4 clonotypes, roughly 4.7%, turned up in common across several donors.

In the original workflow: In the immunoSEQ data, sequences were junction-only and lacked quality scores, so filtering differed. Repertoires were generated with immunoSEQ multiplex PCR, while TCRdb's copy carries only in-frame clones and drops some. The DNA was the basis for D and trimming; V, J and clone size are from that table. Of over a million clones listed, roughly 97% are singletons. This sequence joins TRBV5-1 and TRBJ2-3; D might be TRBD1 (6 bases). This TCR came from a man aged 25 to 45 in good health. The sample comprised naive CD4+ T cells sorted from blood. Subset denoted: CD45RA+ positively selected. CDR3 amino acids: CASSNQGDTQYF. Here the CDR3 DNA reads TGCGCCAGCAGCAATCAGGGGGATACGCAGTATTTT.